The clone carrying this T cell receptor (beta chain) was found a few times. This entry is derived from a study of blood T cell repertoires in COVID-19. Overall study context: T cells, B-cell-depleted T cells, or PBMCs supplied cDNA or gDNA.

In germline, CDR1 is SGHTA, CDR2 FQGTGA. With 1 base clipped from V and 9 bases from J, the junction kept 3 bases outside the gene matches. This CDR3 comprises 16 residues. In the original processing: The authors estimated nucleated cell counts from reference gene primer amplification. The assay was immunoSEQ multiplex PCR, and TCRdb's table has in-frame clones only and misses some. V, J and clone size are those of that table, while D and trimming were read from the DNA. The sample shows about 180,000 clones, 65% to 90% of them seen only once. The rearrangement uses TRBV7-3 and TRBJ2-1, with TRBD2 identical over 16 bases. Material for sequencing was peripheral blood. The receptor was derived from a human donor in a cohort sampled during active COVID-19. The CDR3 spells CASSLMGLAGGSEQFF. Written as DNA, the CDR3 is TGTGCCAGCAGCTTAATGGGACTAGCGGGAGGGAGTGAGCAGTTCTTC. The variable domain in full, completed from reference TRBV7-3 and TRBJ2-1, reads GAGVSQTPSNKVTEKGKYVELRCDPISGHTALYWYRQSLGQGPEFLIYFQGTGAADDSGLPNDRFFAVRPEGSVSTLKIQRTERGDSAVYLCASSLMGLAGGSEQFFGPGTRLTVL.